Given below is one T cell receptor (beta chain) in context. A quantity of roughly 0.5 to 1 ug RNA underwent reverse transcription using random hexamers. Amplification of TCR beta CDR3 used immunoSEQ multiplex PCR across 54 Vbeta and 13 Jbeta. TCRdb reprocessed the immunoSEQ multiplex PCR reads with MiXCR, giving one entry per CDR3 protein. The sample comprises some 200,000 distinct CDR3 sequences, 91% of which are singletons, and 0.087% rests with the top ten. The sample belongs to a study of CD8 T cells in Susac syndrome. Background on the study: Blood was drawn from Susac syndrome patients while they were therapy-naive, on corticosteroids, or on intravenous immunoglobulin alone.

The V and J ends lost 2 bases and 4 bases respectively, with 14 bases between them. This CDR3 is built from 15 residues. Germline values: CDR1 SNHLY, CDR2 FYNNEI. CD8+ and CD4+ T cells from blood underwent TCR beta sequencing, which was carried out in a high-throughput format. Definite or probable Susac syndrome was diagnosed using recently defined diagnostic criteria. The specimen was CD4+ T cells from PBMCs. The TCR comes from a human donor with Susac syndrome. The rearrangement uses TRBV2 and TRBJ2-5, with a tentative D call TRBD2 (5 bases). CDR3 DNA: TGTGCCAGCAGTGAATTCGTAGCGCCCTCAGAGACCCAGTACTTC. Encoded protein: CASSEFVAPSETQYF.